The present T cell receptor (beta chain) was sequenced within a study of T cells in localized non-small cell lung cancer. General study points: Investigators sequenced only a single tumor region, leaving heterogeneity possible.

V was shortened by 1 base and J by 0 bases, with 10 bases between the two germline ends. CDR3 length equals 15 residues. CDR1 and CDR2 from the germline V gene are SGDLS and YYNGEE. Profiling relied on immunoSEQ multiplex PCR, and the TCRdb table lists in-frame clones only, not all of them. Among roughly 21,000 clones listed, approximately 88% were seen once. Regarding this clone: The target antigen is unknown.

The source is a male donor aged 60 or over with stage II lung adenocarcinoma. V is TRBV9 and J is TRBJ1-2, with a tentative D call TRBD1 (5 bases). The sample consisted of peripheral blood mononuclear cells, taken before any cancer treatment. The CDR3, as DNA: TGTGCCAGCAGCGTATACAGGCTGCCTAACTATGGCTACACCTTC. This gives the protein CASSVYRLPNYGYTF.